Following are 20 T cell receptor beta chains from one sample sequenced in a study of blood T cell repertoires in COVID-19. The method was immunoSEQ multiplex PCR; TCRdb's version includes in-frame clones alone and lacks a portion of them. The sample carries some 390,000 clones, about 87% recorded once. The sequenced material came from peripheral blood. Source of these receptors: a human donor in a cohort sampled during active COVID-19.

This sequence joins TRBV19 and TRBJ2-5; 7 nucleotides match TRBD1. CDR3 length: 13 residues. Germline V gene data show CDR1 as LNHDA and CDR2 as SQIVND (reference sequence). V shed 4 bases and J 1 base; nucleotides not matched to a gene: 0. The CDR3 region has the DNA TGTGCCAGTAGTAAGGGGGCCCAAGAGACCCAGTACTTC. Protein sequence: CASSKGAQETQYF.

The chain recombines TRBV2 with TRBJ1-2; TRBD1 is a possible D gene (6 bases). Trimming took 9 bases from V and 9 from J, leaving 14 bases between them. There are 11 residues in the CDR3. From germline, CDR1 is SNHLY and CDR2 FYNNEI. The CDR3 spells CARRTAESYTF. The DNA for the CDR3 is TGTGCCAGGAGGACAGCGGAGAGCTACACCTTC.

V usage is TRBV28 and J usage is TRBJ1-1; maybe TRBD1 (5 bases). Germline-derived CDR1 and CDR2 are MDHEN and SYDVKM. Trimming cost V 4 bases and J 2 bases, with 17 bases left between them. CDR3 length: 16 residues. The CDR3 DNA sequence: TGTGCCAGCAGTTCAACCGGGAGAGGGGCTAACACTGAAGCTTTCTTT. Translated, it gives CASSSTGRGANTEAFF.

The chain has TRBV6-4 and TRBJ2-3; TRBD2 is a possible D gene (5 bases). The length of the CDR3 is 13 residues. With 8 bases removed from V and 2 bases from J, the gap between germline ends came to 11 bases. Germline V gene lookup returns CDR1 MRHNA and CDR2 SNTAGT. CDR3 region: CASSRTFTDTQYF. Written as DNA, the CDR3 is TGTGCCAGCTCTAGGACTTTCACAGATACGCAGTATTTT.

V and J are TRBV29-1 and TRBJ2-5, with 9 bases lining up with TRBD1. The CDR3 sequence is 12 residues long. Germline-derived CDR1 and CDR2 are SQVTM and ANQGSEA. The trim removed 7 bases at V and 5 bases at J, leaving 5 bases unmatched. CDR3 residues: CSARTGDETQYF. Here the CDR3 DNA reads TGCAGCGCCCGGACAGGGGATGAGACCCAGTACTTC. The variable domain in full, with the rest retrieved from reference TRBV29-1 and TRBJ2-5, is SAVISQKPSRDICQRGTSLTIQCQVDSQVTMMFWYRQQPGQSLTLIATANQGSEATYESGFVIDKFPISRPNLTFSTLTVSNMSPEDSSIYLCSARTGDETQYFGPGTRLLVL.

This clone showed up just once. V and J are TRBV7-6 and TRBJ2-3; 8 nucleotides align to TRBD2. Germline trimming cut 4 bases from V and 6 bases from J; bases unmatched to any gene: 12. CDR3 length: 16 amino acids. Germline CDR1 reads SGHVS; CDR2 reads FNYEAQ. The CDR3 region is CASSSLSGAARDTQYF. Here the CDR3 DNA reads TGTGCCAGCAGCTCCCTTAGCGGGGCCGCAAGGGATACGCAGTATTTT.

V usage is TRBV21-1 and J usage is TRBJ2-6; the table's D call of TRBD1 was not tested on the DNA. TRBV21-1 is marked as a pseudogene. This CDR3 spans 19 amino acids. CDR3 loop: CASSKAGDRGHYGANVLTF. CDR3 coding DNA: TGTGCCAGCAGCAAAGCGGGGGACAGGGGGCATTATGGGGCCAACGTCCTGACTTTC.

The J gene is TRBJ1-4, the V gene TRBV3-1 (or the pseudogene TRBV3-2); TRBD1 is a possible D gene (5 bases). V lost 2 bases and J lost 7, with 14 bases in between. Germline V lookup: CDR1 LGHDT, CDR2 YNNKEL (reference sequence). This CDR3 region has 15 residues. The CDR3 reads CASSQTGGSREKLFF. DNA for the CDR3: TGTGCCAGCAGCCAAACTGGGGGGTCTCGTGAAAAACTGTTTTTT.

Many counts were recorded for this clone. The chain uses TRBV6-1 and TRBJ2-7; D remains unclear. V was trimmed by 2 bases and J by 3 bases, leaving 5 bases between them. CDR3 size: 12 residues. Per germline, CDR1 MNHNS and CDR2 SASEGT. The CDR3 is CASSEQNYEQYF. Here the CDR3 DNA reads TGTGCCAGCAGTGAACAGAACTACGAGCAGTACTTC.

This clone was detected a few times. The gene calls are TRBV9 and TRBJ2-1; TRBD2 matches at 10 bases. The V gene end was trimmed by 0 bases and the J gene end by 8 bases; junction bases not matched to a gene: 5. The CDR3 covers 15 residues. The germline CDR1 and CDR2 sequences are SGDLS and YYNGEE. The CDR3 sequence is CASSVGSGGQDEQFF. The CDR3 DNA reads TGTGCCAGCAGCGTAGGTAGCGGGGGGCAGGATGAGCAGTTCTTC.

The rearrangement uses TRBV5-8 and TRBJ2-3, with TRBD2 matching over 11 bases. Germline CDR1 and CDR2: SGHTS and YDEGEE. The CDR3 has 18 residues. After removal of 0 bases from V and 4 bases from J, the junction contained 10 bases not matched to a gene. The DNA of the CDR3 is TGTGCCAGCAGCTTGGTAGCGGACGGGACTAGCGGACCAGATACGCAGTATTTT. Its translation: CASSLVADGTSGPDTQYF.

The chain couples TRBV2 to TRBJ2-1, with D possibly matching TRBD1 (6 bases). Trimming pared 10 bases from V and 3 bases from J, leaving 13 bases between. Germline assignment: CDR1 SNHLY and CDR2 FYNNEI. The CDR3 totals 13 residues. The DNA of the CDR3 is TGTGCCACCCGACAGGATCTCTACAATGAGCAGTTCTTC. Protein sequence: CATRQDLYNEQFF.

The chain joins TRBV2 to TRBJ1-2, with 9 bases matching TRBD1. This CDR3 has 14 residues. V gave up 4 bases and J gave up 5 bases; unmatched junction bases: 5. Germline CDR1 is SNHLY and CDR2 is FYNNEI. CDR3 nucleotides: TGTGCCAGCAGTGGGACAGGGGCGGGGTATGGCTACACCTTC. As protein: CASSGTGAGYGYTF.

This chain joins TRBV10-3 and TRBJ2-5, with a weak D call TRBD2 (6 bases). Germline values: CDR1 ENHRY, CDR2 SYGVKD. The CDR3 totals 13 residues. V was cut by 8 bases and J by 2 bases, with 12 bases left in between. Here the CDR3 DNA reads TGTGCCATCGCAGGCGGGGCTCAAGAGACCCAGTACTTC. It yields the protein CAIAGGAQETQYF.

The sample holds one count of this clone. The junction departs from the called germline gene at one end, perhaps through a read error. The chain recombines TRBV6-2 or TRBV6-3 with TRBJ2-5; 8 nucleotides match TRBD1. This CDR3 contains 13 residues. Germline V gives CDR1 MNHEY, CDR2 SVGEGT. The CDR3 DNA is TGTGCCAGCAGTTACGAATGGAGGACAGGGTGGCACTTC. This encodes CASSYEWRTGWHF.

This chain joins TRBV28 and TRBJ2-2, with D unclear. In germline, CDR1 is MDHEN, CDR2 SYDVKM. The CDR3 spans 12 residues. V shed 10 bases and J shed 6 bases, with 12 bases lying between them. The CDR3: CATRKRAGELFF. The CDR3, as DNA: TGTGCCACTAGGAAGCGCGCCGGGGAGCTGTTTTTT.

The chain combines TRBV28 with TRBJ2-1; TRBD2 aligns across 9 bases. The J segment lost 1 base and the V segment lost 7 bases, leaving 23 bases of the junction unmatched. This CDR3 has 21 residues. Per germline, CDR1 MDHEN and CDR2 SYDVKM. The CDR3, as DNA: TGTGCCAGCACATTTCATTTTCCAGTCGCTAGCGGGGCGAAGTCCTACAATGAGCAGTTCTTC. Translation: CASTFHFPVASGAKSYNEQFF.

The chain carries TRBV9 and TRBJ2-5; TRBD2 matches 14 bases. The trim removed 4 bases at V and 2 bases at J, leaving 7 bases unmatched. This CDR3 has 17 residues. The germline gives CDR1 SGDLS, CDR2 YYNGEE. This CDR3 reads CASSRGLAGVGQETQYF. The CDR3 region has the DNA TGTGCCAGCAGCCGGGGACTAGCGGGAGTGGGGCAAGAGACCCAGTACTTC.

The rearrangement links TRBV27 to TRBJ1-5; D gene ambiguous. Germline CDR1 reads MNHEY; CDR2 reads SMNVEV (reference sequence). The ends were cut back, 2 bases at V and 5 bases at J, with 7 bases in the middle. The CDR3 consists of 13 residues. CDR3 sequence: CASSLAADQPQHF. CDR3 coding DNA: TGTGCCAGCAGTTTAGCGGCAGATCAGCCCCAGCATTTT.

The chain uses TRBV7-9 and TRBJ1-2; TRBD1 agrees at 8 bases. Germline lookup yields CDR1 SEHNR and CDR2 FQNEAQ (reference sequence). The V gene end was trimmed by 2 bases and the J gene end by 5 bases; junction bases not matched to a gene: 10. The CDR3 totals 16 residues. The CDR3 region has the DNA TGTGCCAGCAGCTTAAATGTCGTGGACAGGGATTATGGCTACACCTTC. Translating gives CASSLNVVDRDYGYTF.